The table lists the clone carrying this T cell receptor beta chain with a few counts. Its matching antigen is unknown. This CDR3 comprises 14 residues. V lost 1 base, J lost 10 bases, and 16 bases lay in between. Per germline, CDR1 SEHNR and CDR2 FQNEAQ (reference sequence). Cultured CD4+ T cell DNA underwent sequencing with the Oncomine TCR Beta short-read assay. TCRdb independently ran MiXCR on the PCR reads; one entry per CDR3 protein. The data contain some 22,000 distinct CDR3 sequences, about 62% of them singletons. The record originates from a study of vaccination and CD4 T cells after COVID-19. Overall study context: The peptides that stimulated the cells were overlapping spike peptides from SARS-CoV-2, HCoV-NL63, HCoV-OC43 and HCoV-229E.

Regarding treatment: roughly 10-day PBMC culture with coronavirus spike peptide pools or control peptides (ViraFEST assay). Nucleocapsid antibodies tested negative before and after vaccination in healthy vaccine recipients, excluding prior SARS-CoV-2 infection. The cultures had half their medium swapped for fresh IL-2 medium on days 3 and 7. Study-wide findings and caveats: Investigators enrolled relatively few convalescent patients and included no early post-infection timepoints.

This chain links TRBV7-9 with TRBJ2-5, with D perhaps matching TRBD2 (5 bases). Sequences were derived from CD4+ T cells from blood, cultured in vitro, sampled before SARS-CoV-2 vaccination. The receptor's source is a human donor who received a COVID-19 vaccine. This CDR3 reads CASSLGPAAINQYF. CDR3 coding DNA: TGTGCCAGCAGCTTAGGTCCAGCGGCAATCAACCAGTACTTC.